The rows below give T cell receptor beta chains drawn from one sample of a study of beta chain features in type 1 diabetes. Assay: immunoSEQ multiplex PCR; the TCRdb copy retains only in-frame clones and omits some. Of some 360,000 clones listed, around a fifth are singletons. Sample: naive CD4+ T cells from blood. These receptors came from a young woman in good health. Both conserved end residues are part of each CDR3. A D gene is named only where the DNA matches it firmly. Clone size is given for some rows only: seen once, a few or many times, or a class if the clone is expanded.

j_call v_call d_call clone_size cdr3_nt cdr3_aa
TRBJ1-2 TRBV30 TRBD1 few TGTGCCGGCAAGGGGGCAGACTATGGCTACACCTTC CAGKGADYGYTF
TRBJ1-2 TRBV7-6 TRBD1 few TGTGCCAGCAGCCTCCTCCGGGACAGCTATGGCTACACCTTC CASSLLRDSYGYTF
TRBJ2-3 TRBV19 TRBD2 NA TGTGCCAGTAGTATCATAGCGGGAGACACAGATACGCAGTATTTT CASSIIAGDTDTQYF
TRBJ1-1 TRBV30 NA NA TGTGCCTGGTCCCGCGCGCGGTCCCTGAACACTGAAGCTTTCTTT CAWSRARSLNTEAFF
TRBJ1-4 TRBV29-1 NA NA TGCAGCGCCTACCTTGGACAGAATGAAAAACTGTTTTTT CSAYLGQNEKLFF
TRBJ1-2 TRBV30 TRBD1 NA TGTGCCTGGAGGACAGGGGCGTTCATGGGCTACACCTTC CAWRTGAFMGYTF
TRBJ1-2 TRBV7-9 NA NA TGTGCCAGCAGCTTAGTGTCGCGGCGCTATGGCTACACCTTC CASSLVSRRYGYTF
TRBJ1-4 TRBV15 TRBD1 few TGTGCCACCCAAGGACAGGGGAGTGAAAAACTGTTTTTT CATQGQGSEKLFF
TRBJ2-3 TRBV5-6 TRBD2 few TGTGCCAGCAGCTTGGCAAATGGCGGGAGGAGGGATACGCAGTATTTT CASSLANGGRRDTQYF
TRBJ2-7 TRBV25-1 NA few TGTGCCAGCAGTCCCCCCCTCATGGGGCACTCCTACGAGCAGTACTTC CASSPPLMGHSYEQYF
TRBJ1-1 TRBV30 NA NA TGTGCCTGGAGTGGATTCGGGGGGGGAACTGAAGCTTTCTTT CAWSGFGGGTEAFF
TRBJ2-7 TRBV11-2 TRBD2 NA TGTGCCAGCAGACCCAGCGGGAGGGCCTTATACGAGCAGTACTTC CASRPSGRALYEQYF
TRBJ1-2 TRBV30 NA few TGTGCCTGGAGTGTCCTTTATGGCTACACCTTC CAWSVLYGYTF
TRBJ2-7 TRBV15 TRBD1 NA TGTGCCACCAGCAGTAGACAGGGGGCAAAGTACGAGCAGTACTTC CATSSRQGAKYEQYF
TRBJ2-1 TRBV7-2 NA few TGTGCCAGCAGCGGAGGTCTCCCAGACAATGAGCAGTTCTTC CASSGGLPDNEQFF
TRBJ2-1 TRBV7-2 TRBD1 few TGTGCCAGCAGCCCAGGGGGCATGGGGGCCCAAAATGAGCAGTTCTTC CASSPGGMGAQNEQFF
TRBJ1-2 TRBV5-1 NA few TGCGCCAGCAGCTTGGACAGTCCTATGAAAGGCTACACCTTC CASSLDSPMKGYTF
TRBJ2-7 TRBV30 NA few TGTGCCTGGAAAGGACGGGCAGGGCGAAACTACGAGCAGTACTTC CAWKGRAGRNYEQYF